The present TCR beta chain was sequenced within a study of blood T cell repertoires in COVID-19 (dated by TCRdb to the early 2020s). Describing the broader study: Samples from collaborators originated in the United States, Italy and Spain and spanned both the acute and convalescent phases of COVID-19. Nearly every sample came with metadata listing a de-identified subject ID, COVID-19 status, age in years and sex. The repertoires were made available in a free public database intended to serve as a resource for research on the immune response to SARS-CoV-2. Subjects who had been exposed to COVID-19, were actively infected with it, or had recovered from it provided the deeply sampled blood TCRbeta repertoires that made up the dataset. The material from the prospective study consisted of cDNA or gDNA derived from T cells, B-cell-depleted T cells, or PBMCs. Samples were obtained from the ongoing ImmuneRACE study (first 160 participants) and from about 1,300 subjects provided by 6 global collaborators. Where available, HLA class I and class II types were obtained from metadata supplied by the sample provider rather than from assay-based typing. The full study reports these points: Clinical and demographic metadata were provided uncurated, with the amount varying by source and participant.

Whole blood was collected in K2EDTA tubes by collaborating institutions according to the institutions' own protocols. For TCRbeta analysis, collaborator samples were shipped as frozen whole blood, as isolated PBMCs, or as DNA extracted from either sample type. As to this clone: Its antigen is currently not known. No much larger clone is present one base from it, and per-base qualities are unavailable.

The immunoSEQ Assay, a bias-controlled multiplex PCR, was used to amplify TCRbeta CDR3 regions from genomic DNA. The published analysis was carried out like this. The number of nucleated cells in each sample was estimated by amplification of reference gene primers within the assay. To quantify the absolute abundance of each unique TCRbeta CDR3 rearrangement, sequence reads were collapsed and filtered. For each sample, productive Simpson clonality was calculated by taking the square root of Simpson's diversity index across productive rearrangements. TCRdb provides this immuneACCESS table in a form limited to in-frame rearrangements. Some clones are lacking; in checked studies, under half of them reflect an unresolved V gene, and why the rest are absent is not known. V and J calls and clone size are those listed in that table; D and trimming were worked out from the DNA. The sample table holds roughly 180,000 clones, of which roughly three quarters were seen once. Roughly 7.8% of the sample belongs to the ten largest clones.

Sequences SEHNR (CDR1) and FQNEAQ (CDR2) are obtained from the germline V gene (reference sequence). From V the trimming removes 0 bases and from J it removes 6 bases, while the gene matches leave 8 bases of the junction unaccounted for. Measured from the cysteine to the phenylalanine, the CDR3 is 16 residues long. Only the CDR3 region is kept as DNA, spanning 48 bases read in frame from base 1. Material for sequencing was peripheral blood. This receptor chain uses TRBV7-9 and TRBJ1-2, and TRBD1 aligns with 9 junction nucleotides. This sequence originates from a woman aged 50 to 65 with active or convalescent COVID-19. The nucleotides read TGTGCCAGCAGCTTAGCGACCGGGACAGGGCAGAATGGCTACACCTTC. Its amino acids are CASSLATGTGQNGYTF.